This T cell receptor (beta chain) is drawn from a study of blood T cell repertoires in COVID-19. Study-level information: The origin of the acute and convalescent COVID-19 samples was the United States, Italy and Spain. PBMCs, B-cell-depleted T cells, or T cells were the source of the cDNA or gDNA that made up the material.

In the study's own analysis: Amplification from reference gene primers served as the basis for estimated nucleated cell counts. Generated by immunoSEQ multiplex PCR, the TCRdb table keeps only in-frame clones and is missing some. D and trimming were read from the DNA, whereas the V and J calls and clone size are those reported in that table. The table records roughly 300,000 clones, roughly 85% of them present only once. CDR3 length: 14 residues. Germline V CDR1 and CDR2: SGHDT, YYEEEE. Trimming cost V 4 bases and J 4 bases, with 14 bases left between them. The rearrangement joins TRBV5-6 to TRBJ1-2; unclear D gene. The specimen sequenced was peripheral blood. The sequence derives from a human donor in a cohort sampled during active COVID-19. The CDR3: CASSPRAGFYGYTF. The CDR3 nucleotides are TGTGCCAGCAGCCCACGGGCGGGCTTCTATGGCTACACCTTC.